This TCR beta chain was found in a study of blood T cell repertoires in COVID-19. This table comes from immunoSEQ multiplex PCR, and its TCRdb copy is limited to in-frame clones, with some not included. The repertoire has 40,000 to 50,000 clones, around nine tenths of them found once; the top ten carry about 4%. Trimming left V 5 bases short and J 5 bases short, with 10 bases between. This CDR3 has 13 residues. Sequenced sample: peripheral blood. The TCR sequence derives from a man aged 60 to 69 with acute or convalescent COVID-19. The rearrangement links TRBV12-3 or TRBV12-4 to TRBJ1-5; D is undetermined. The CDR3 coding sequence is TGTGCCAGCAGTCACATTTACGATCAGCCCCAGCATTTT. Translating gives CASSHIYDQPQHF.